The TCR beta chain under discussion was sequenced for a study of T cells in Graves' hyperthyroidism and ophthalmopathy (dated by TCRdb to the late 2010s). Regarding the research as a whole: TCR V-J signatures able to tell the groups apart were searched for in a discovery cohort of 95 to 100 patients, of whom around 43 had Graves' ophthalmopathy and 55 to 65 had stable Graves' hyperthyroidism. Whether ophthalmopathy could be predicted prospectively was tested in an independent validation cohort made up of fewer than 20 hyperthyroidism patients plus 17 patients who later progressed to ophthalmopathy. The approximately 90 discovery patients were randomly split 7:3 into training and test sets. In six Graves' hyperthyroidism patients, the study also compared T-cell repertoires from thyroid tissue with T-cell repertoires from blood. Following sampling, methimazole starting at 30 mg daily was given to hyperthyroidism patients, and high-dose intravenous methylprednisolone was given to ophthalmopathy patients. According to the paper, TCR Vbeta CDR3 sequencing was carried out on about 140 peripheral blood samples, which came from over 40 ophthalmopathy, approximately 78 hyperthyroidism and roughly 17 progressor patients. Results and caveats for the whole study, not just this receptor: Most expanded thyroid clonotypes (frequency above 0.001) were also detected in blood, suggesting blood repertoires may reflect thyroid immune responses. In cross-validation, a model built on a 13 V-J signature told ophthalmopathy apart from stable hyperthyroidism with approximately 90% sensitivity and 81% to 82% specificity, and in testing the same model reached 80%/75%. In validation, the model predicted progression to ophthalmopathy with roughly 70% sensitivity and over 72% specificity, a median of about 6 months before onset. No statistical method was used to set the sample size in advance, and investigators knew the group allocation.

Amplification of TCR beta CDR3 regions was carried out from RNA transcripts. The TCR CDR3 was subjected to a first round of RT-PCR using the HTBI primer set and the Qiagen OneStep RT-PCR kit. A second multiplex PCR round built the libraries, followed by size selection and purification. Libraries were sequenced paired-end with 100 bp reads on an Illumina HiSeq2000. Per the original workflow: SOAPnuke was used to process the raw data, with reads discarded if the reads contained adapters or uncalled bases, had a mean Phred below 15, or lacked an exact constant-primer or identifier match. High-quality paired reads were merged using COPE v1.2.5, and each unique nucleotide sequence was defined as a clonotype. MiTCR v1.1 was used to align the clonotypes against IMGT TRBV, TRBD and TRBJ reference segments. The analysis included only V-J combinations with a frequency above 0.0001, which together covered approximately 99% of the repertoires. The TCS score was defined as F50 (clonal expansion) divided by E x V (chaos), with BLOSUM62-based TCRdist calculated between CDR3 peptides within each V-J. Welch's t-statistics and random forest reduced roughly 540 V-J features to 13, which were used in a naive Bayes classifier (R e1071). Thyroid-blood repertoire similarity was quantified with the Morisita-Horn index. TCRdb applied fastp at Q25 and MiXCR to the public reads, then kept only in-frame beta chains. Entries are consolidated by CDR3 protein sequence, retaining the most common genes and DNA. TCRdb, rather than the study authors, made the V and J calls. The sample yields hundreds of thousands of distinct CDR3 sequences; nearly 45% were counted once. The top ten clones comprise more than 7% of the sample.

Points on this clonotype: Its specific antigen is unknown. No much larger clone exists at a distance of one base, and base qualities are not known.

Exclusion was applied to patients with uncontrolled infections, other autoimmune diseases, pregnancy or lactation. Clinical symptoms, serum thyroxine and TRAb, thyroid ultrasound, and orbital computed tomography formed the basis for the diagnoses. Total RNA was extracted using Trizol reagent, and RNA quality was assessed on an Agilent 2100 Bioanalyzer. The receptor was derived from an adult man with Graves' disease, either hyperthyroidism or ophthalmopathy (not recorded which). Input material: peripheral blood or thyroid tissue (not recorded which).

The base sequence is TGCAGTGCTACCAGGGACAGGGGGGTTAATCAGCCCCAGCATTTT. This gives the protein CSATRDRGVNQPQHF. The rearrangement joined TRBV20-1 to TRBJ1-5, and TRBD1 aligns with 11 junction nucleotides. V ends up 4 bases short and J 4 bases short, with an unmatched junction base count of 6. Reading from cysteine to phenylalanine, the CDR3 counts 15 amino acids. Of all the DNA, just the CDR3 is kept, 45 bases in frame from base 1. The germline V gene (reference sequence) gives CDR1 as DFQATT and CDR2 as SNEGSKA.